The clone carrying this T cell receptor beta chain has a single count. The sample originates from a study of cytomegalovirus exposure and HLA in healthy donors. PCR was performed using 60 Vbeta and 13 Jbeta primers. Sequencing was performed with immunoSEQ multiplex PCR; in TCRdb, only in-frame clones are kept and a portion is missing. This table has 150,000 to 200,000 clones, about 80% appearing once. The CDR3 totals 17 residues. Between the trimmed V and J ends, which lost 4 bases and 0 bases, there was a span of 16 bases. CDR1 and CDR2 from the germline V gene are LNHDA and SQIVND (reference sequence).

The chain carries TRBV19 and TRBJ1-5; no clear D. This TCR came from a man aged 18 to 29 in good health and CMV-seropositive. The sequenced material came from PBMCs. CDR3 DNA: TGTGCCAGTAGTACACTGACACTAGTTTATAGCAATCAGCCCCAGCATTTT. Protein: CASSTLTLVYSNQPQHF.